One sample yielded the 32 T cell receptor beta chains listed below, sequenced in a study of HIV-infected patients and healthy controls. TCRdb independently ran MiXCR on the 5' RACE reads; one entry per CDR3 protein. This table holds almost 65,000 distinct CDR3 sequences, over 15% found once. Sequencing was done on a sample of CD4+ T cells from blood. Receptor source: a human donor in good health.

This clonotype occurred many times. CDR3 in DNA: TGTGCCACTACAGGGGAGGGCACAGATACGCAGTATTTT. It translates to CATTGEGTDTQYF. The V call is TRBV30, the J call TRBJ2-3, with a possible D match to TRBD1 (7 bases). This CDR3 is built from 13 residues. V was clipped by 8 bases and J by 1 base, with 13 bases between them. Germline-derived CDR1 and CDR2 are GTSNPN and SVGIG (reference sequence).

This chain links TRBV29-1 with TRBJ1-2; D call uncertain. Trimming pared 3 bases from V and 2 bases from J, leaving 10 bases between. The CDR3 loop spans 13 amino acids. Per germline, CDR1 SQVTM and CDR2 ANQGSEA. CDR3 in amino acids: CSVDSRTNYGYTF. DNA of the CDR3: TGCAGCGTTGATTCACGGACCAACTATGGCTACACCTTC. Variable domain in full (rest from reference TRBV29-1 and TRBJ1-2): SAVISQKPSRDICQRGTSLTIQCQVDSQVTMMFWYRQQPGQSLTLIATANQGSEATYESGFVIDKFPISRPNLTFSTLTVSNMSPEDSSIYLCSVDSRTNYGYTFGSGTRLTVV.

This chain uses TRBV12-3 or TRBV12-4 with TRBJ1-2; possibly TRBD1 for D (5 bases). The CDR3 loop spans 14 amino acids. V lost 0 bases and J lost 6, with 11 bases in between. In DNA form, the CDR3 reads TGTGCCAGCAGTTTAGCGTGGGGGTCCCATGGCTACACCTTC. Amino acids: CASSLAWGSHGYTF.

Many counts were recorded for this clonotype. This chain connects TRBV10-3 to TRBJ2-3; tentatively, D is TRBD2 (6 bases). CDR3 length: 16 residues. The germline V gene encodes CDR1 ENHRY and CDR2 SYGVKD. V shed 0 bases and J shed 2 bases, with 12 bases lying between them. Here the CDR3 reads CAISESEGGFTDTQYF. The CDR3 DNA reads as TGTGCCATCAGTGAGTCGGAGGGCGGGTTCACAGATACGCAGTATTTT.

This clonotype was observed a few times. The chain recombines TRBV12-3 or TRBV12-4 with TRBJ1-1, with D hard to call. This CDR3 spans 14 amino acids. V lost 2 bases and J 0 bases, leaving 7 bases between the germline ends. DNA for the CDR3: TGTGCCAGCAGTTTAATGGCTTTGAACACTGAAGCTTTCTTT. Translation: CASSLMALNTEAFF.

The chain combines TRBV6-5 with TRBJ2-5, with no clear D. Germline assignment: CDR1 MNHEY and CDR2 SVGAGI. This CDR3 has 15 amino acids. The V gene lost 0 bases and the J gene lost 2 bases, with 10 bases spanning the gap. In DNA, the CDR3 is TGTGCCAGCAGTTACTCCTACGTGTTTCAAGAGACCCAGTACTTC. This codes for CASSYSYVFQETQYF.

This clonotype was seen at least ten times. The chain joins TRBV6-6 to TRBJ2-7; 9 bases map to TRBD1. The J segment lost 6 bases and the V segment lost 2 bases, leaving 11 bases of the junction unmatched. Germline assignment: CDR1 MNHNY and CDR2 SVGAGI (reference sequence). The CDR3 length is 16 residues. The DNA of the CDR3 is TGTGCCAGCAGTTACCCCGGGACAGGGAGGGATAGCGAGCAGTACTTC. It codes for CASSYPGTGRDSEQYF.

The chain is built from TRBV6-5 and TRBJ2-6, with D hard to call. V shed 7 bases and J shed 4 bases, with 11 bases lying between them. CDR1 MNHEY and CDR2 SVGAGI come from the germline V gene. CDR3 length equals 14 residues. Written as DNA, the CDR3 is TGTGCCAGCATGTCCTATTGGGGGGCCAACGTCCTGACTTTC. It yields the protein CASMSYWGANVLTF.

This sequence joins TRBV20-1 and TRBJ1-6; possible D gene TRBD1, 5 bases. The V end was cut by 3 bases, the J end by 10 bases, with 16 bases between. The CDR3 length is 14 residues. Germline CDR1 is DFQATT and CDR2 is SNEGSKA (reference sequence). The CDR3 region is CSASRAGVDSPLHF. CDR3 nucleotide sequence: TGCAGTGCTAGTCGGGCGGGGGTGGACTCACCCCTCCACTTT.

This clonotype came up a few times. The chain joins TRBV11-2 to TRBJ2-7; a possible D gene is TRBD1 (5 bases). V was cut by 5 bases and J by 2 bases, with 16 bases left in between. Germline assignment: CDR1 SGHAT and CDR2 FQNNGV. The CDR3 is 15 amino acids. CDR3 nucleotide sequence: TGTGCCAGCAGCCCCTGGGCAGGGAACACCTACGAGCAGTACTTC. As protein: CASSPWAGNTYEQYF.

The V call is TRBV10-3, the J call TRBJ1-1; D possibly corresponds to TRBD1 (5 bases). CDR1 ENHRY and CDR2 SYGVKD come from the germline V gene. This CDR3 has 12 residues. V dropped 8 bases and J dropped 4 bases, with 11 bases sitting between them. The CDR3 DNA is TGTGCCATCGCCGGGGGTAGCACTGAAGCTTTCTTT. This gives the protein CAIAGGSTEAFF.

The J gene is TRBJ2-7, the V gene TRBV24-1; TRBD2 is a possible D gene (5 bases). Deletions cut 5 bases from V and 1 base from J, with 8 bases between. There are 13 residues in the CDR3. Germline V gene data show CDR1 as KGHDR and CDR2 as SFDVKD. This CDR3 is CATSARGSYEQYF. The DNA for the CDR3 is TGTGCCACCAGTGCCCGGGGATCCTACGAGCAGTACTTC.

This clonotype has just a few counts. The gene calls are TRBV3-1 and TRBJ1-3; unclear D gene. V lost 1 base and J lost 4, with 11 bases in between. The CDR3 is 15 residues long. Germline CDR1 and CDR2: LGHDT and YNNKEL (reference sequence). CDR3 region: CASSQGGSYGNTIYF. The DNA of the CDR3 is TGTGCCAGCAGCCAAGGAGGGTCATACGGAAACACCATATATTTT.

This clonotype showed up just a few times. J is TRBJ2-3 and V is TRBV7-9, with D perhaps TRBD2 (6 bases). The CDR3 consists of 16 residues. CDR1 is SEHNR and CDR2 is FQNEAQ in the germline V gene (reference sequence). V lost 3 bases and J 4 bases, leaving 17 bases between the germline ends. The CDR3 loop reads CASSFVVADDADTQYF. CDR3 sequence (DNA): TGTGCCAGCAGCTTTGTGGTAGCGGACGATGCAGATACGCAGTATTTT.

The sample holds a few counts of this clonotype. The chain uses TRBV19 and TRBJ1-2; 8 nucleotides line up with TRBD1. The CDR3 totals 13 residues. In germline, CDR1 is LNHDA, CDR2 SQIVND (reference sequence). V was clipped by 4 bases and J by 5 bases; unmatched bases: 3. The CDR3 reads CASSTGQGYGYTF. The CDR3 nucleotides are TGTGCCAGTAGTACCGGACAGGGTTATGGCTACACCTTC.

The chain uses TRBV20-1 and TRBJ1-5; TRBD1 matches 7 bases. The CDR3 contains 15 residues. After removal of 0 bases from V and 3 bases from J, the junction contained 5 bases not matched to a gene. From germline, CDR1 is DFQATT and CDR2 SNEGSKA (reference sequence). CDR3 sequence reads: CSAREGRGDNQPQHF. The CDR3 DNA follows: TGCAGTGCTAGAGAGGGCAGGGGGGACAATCAGCCCCAGCATTTT.

This clonotype was counted at least ten times. J is TRBJ1-2 and V is TRBV5-1, with TRBD1 identical over 9 bases. V was pared by 4 bases and J by 1 base, with 11 bases of the junction left unmatched. Germline CDR1 SGHRS, CDR2 YFSETQ. The CDR3 sequence is 17 residues long. This CDR3 reads CASSAGTGRFYNYGYTF. CDR3 nucleotides: TGCGCCAGCAGCGCGGGGACAGGGAGGTTCTATAACTATGGCTACACCTTC.

This sequence joins TRBV19 and TRBJ2-1; 11 nucleotides match TRBD2. This CDR3 is 14 amino acids long. Germline V CDR1 and CDR2: LNHDA, SQIVND (reference sequence). With V trimmed by 6 bases and J by 7 bases, 5 bases remained unmatched. This chain's CDR3 is CASRSLAGGNEQFF. For the CDR3, the DNA is TGTGCCAGTAGGAGTTTAGCGGGAGGGAATGAGCAGTTCTTC. The full variable domain, its missing parts supplied by reference TRBV19 and TRBJ2-1, is DGGITQSPKYLFRKEGQNVTLSCEQNLNHDAMYWYRQDPGQGLRLIYYSQIVNDFQKGDIAEGYSVSREKKESFPLTVTSAQKNPTAFYLCASRSLAGGNEQFFGPGTRLTVL.

The genes are TRBV3-1 and TRBJ2-1; 7 bases map to TRBD2. Germline V CDR1 and CDR2: LGHDT, YNNKEL (reference sequence). The CDR3 runs to 15 residues. Unmatched junction bases numbered 8, after V lost 4 bases and J lost 5 bases. The CDR3 loop reads CASSRASGFDNEQFF. The CDR3 bases are TGTGCCAGCAGCCGCGCTAGCGGTTTCGACAATGAGCAGTTCTTC.

This clonotype has a handful of counts. The chain couples TRBV18 to TRBJ2-1, with 15 bases fitting TRBD2. The CDR3 consists of 18 residues. Germline V gene lookup returns CDR1 KGHSH and CDR2 LQKENI. V lost 2 bases to trimming and J lost 7 bases; unmatched junction nucleotides: 9. CDR3 sequence reads: CASSPSIGLAGGLNEQFF. The CDR3 DNA sequence: TGTGCCAGCTCACCATCCATAGGACTAGCGGGAGGGCTTAATGAGCAGTTCTTC.

The V call is TRBV4-1, the J call TRBJ2-1; D might be TRBD1 or TRBD2, each matching 5 bases. With 0 bases removed from V and 6 bases from J, the gap between germline ends came to 12 bases. This CDR3 region has 15 residues. Germline V lookup: CDR1 MGHRA, CDR2 YSYEKL. The CDR3 reads CASSQDRQGRNEQFF. The CDR3 coding sequence is TGCGCCAGCAGCCAAGATAGGCAGGGACGCAATGAGCAGTTCTTC.

Sample share makes this clonotype medium-sized (0.01 to 0.1%). For the CDR3, the DNA is TGCGCCAGCAGCTTTCAAGAGACCCAGTACTTC. Its translation is CASSFQETQYF. V and J are TRBV5-1 and TRBJ2-5; D unclear. CDR1 and CDR2 (germline): SGHRS, YFSETQ. Trimming cost V 2 bases and J 2 bases, with 1 base left between them. CDR3 size: 11 residues.

There are many counts of this clonotype. The chain uses TRBV6-5 and TRBJ1-1; 9 nucleotides align to TRBD1. Germline-derived CDR1 and CDR2 are MNHEY and SVGAGI. V lost 2 bases, J lost 0 bases, and 4 bases stayed unmatched. The CDR3 runs 16 residues. The CDR3 loop is CASSYAGQGMNTEAFF. The CDR3 DNA is TGTGCCAGCAGTTACGCGGGACAGGGAATGAACACTGAAGCTTTCTTT.

This chain uses TRBV25-1 with TRBJ1-2; D might be TRBD1 (5 bases). The CDR3 extends over 14 amino acids. Germline CDR1 reads MGHDK; CDR2 reads SYGVNS. The V end lost 6 bases, the J end lost 8 bases, and 19 bases lay between the germline ends. Here the CDR3 reads CASRSSGSGFGYTF. CDR3 sequence (DNA): TGTGCCAGCAGATCAAGTGGTTCAGGGTTCGGCTACACCTTC.

This sequence joins TRBV9 and TRBJ2-7; D is perhaps TRBD1 (6 bases). The CDR3 consists of 13 residues. Germline CDR1 SGDLS, CDR2 YYNGEE. The V gene lost 0 bases and the J gene lost 7 bases, with 11 bases spanning the gap. The CDR3 loop is CASSVAGVGEQYF. In DNA form, the CDR3 reads TGTGCCAGCAGCGTAGCAGGGGTCGGGGAGCAGTACTTC.

The genes are TRBV7-8 and TRBJ2-1; 8 bases map to TRBD2. Germline CDR1 and CDR2: SGHVS and FQNEAQ. This CDR3 is built from 16 residues. V gave up 4 bases and J gave up 3 bases; unmatched junction bases: 8. This CDR3 is CASSSPSGSIYNEQFF. The CDR3 DNA reads TGTGCCAGCAGCTCCCCAAGCGGGAGCATCTACAATGAGCAGTTCTTC. The variable domain in full, completed from reference TRBV7-8 and TRBJ2-1, reads GAGVSQSPRYKVAKRGQDVALRCDPISGHVSLFWYQQALGQGPEFLTYFQNEAQLDKSGLPSDRFFAERPEGSVSTLKIQRTQQEDSAVYLCASSSPSGSIYNEQFFGPGTRLTVL.

This clonotype has more than one count but fewer than ten. The V gene is TRBV12-3 or TRBV12-4, the J gene TRBJ2-1; D may match TRBD1 or TRBD2 (5 bases each). This CDR3 has 16 amino acids. Trimming took off 3 bases at V and 1 base at J, with 13 bases between the two ends. The CDR3 sequence is CASSFWGSSSYNEQFF. CDR3 sequence (DNA): TGTGCCAGCAGTTTCTGGGGGAGTTCGTCCTACAATGAGCAGTTCTTC.

This chain uses TRBV10-2 with TRBJ1-2; D unresolved. This CDR3 is 15 amino acids long. V was clipped by 2 bases and J by 1 base, with 11 bases between them. CDR1 is WSHSY, CDR2 SAAADI, per germline. The CDR3 nucleotides read TGCGCCAGCAGTGAGCCGGCAGGCGGTAACTATGGCTACACCTTC. Protein: CASSEPAGGNYGYTF.

This clonotype was counted only a few times. The rearrangement links TRBV30 to TRBJ2-6; D unresolved. Germline lookup yields CDR1 GTSNPN and CDR2 SVGIG (reference sequence). Trimming stripped 3 bases from V and 0 bases from J, with 9 bases between. This CDR3 has 15 residues. CDR3 amino acids: CAWSLLSSGANVLTF. CDR3 DNA sequence: TGTGCCTGGAGCCTACTTAGCTCTGGGGCCAACGTCCTGACTTTC.

This clonotype was counted at least ten times. J is TRBJ2-3 and V is TRBV12-3 or TRBV12-4; D remains ambiguous. The CDR3 is 16 residues long. The V and J ends lost 5 bases and 2 bases respectively, with 17 bases between them. The CDR3 DNA is TGTGCCAGCAGTCCATGGGGTCCTGGGGACACAGATACGCAGTATTTT. Translation: CASSPWGPGDTDTQYF.

This rearrangement joins TRBV12-3 or TRBV12-4 to TRBJ1-6; no firm D call. The CDR3 contains 15 residues. The V end lost 2 bases, the J end lost 5 bases, and 10 bases lay between the germline ends. The CDR3 DNA sequence: TGTGCCAGCAGTTTATACACTTTAGATAATTCACCCCTCCACTTT. It yields the protein CASSLYTLDNSPLHF.

This clonotype was picked up a small number of times. V is TRBV12-3 or TRBV12-4 and J is TRBJ2-1; TRBD2 matches 8 bases. The CDR3 has 15 amino acids. The junction had 13 bases not matched to a gene; V was cut back by 6 bases and J by 9 bases. This CDR3 is CASSQSAGVALEQFF. CDR3 nucleotide sequence: TGTGCCAGCAGCCAGTCAGCGGGAGTGGCCCTTGAGCAGTTCTTC.